These 24 T cell receptor beta chains were all obtained from the same sample, sequenced in a study of radiotherapy plus CTLA-4 blockade in lung cancer. Assay: immunoSEQ multiplex PCR; the TCRdb copy retains only in-frame clones and omits some. Seen here are around 80,000 clones, around 79% observed once, and the top ten hold over 20%. Specimen: peripheral blood, collected from a patient treated with radiotherapy plus ipilimumab. The receptors were sampled from a human donor with non-small cell lung cancer whose response to radiotherapy plus ipilimumab could not be evaluated. Some clones in this sample may be carry-over from other donors' samples.

The chain carries TRBV4-2 and TRBJ2-7; D might be TRBD1 (6 bases). The CDR3 has 16 amino acids. Trimming left V 1 base short and J 0 bases short, with 13 bases between. Germline values: CDR1 LGHNA, CDR2 YNFKEQ. The CDR3 reads CASSQGRQVSSYEQYF. In DNA, the CDR3 is TGTGCCAGCAGCCAAGGGCGACAGGTGAGCTCCTACGAGCAGTACTTC.

The chain couples TRBV5-4 to TRBJ2-7; TRBD2 matches 10 bases. V shed 0 bases, J shed 4 bases, and the junction held 7 bases outside the gene matches. The CDR3 runs to 16 residues. Germline lookup yields CDR1 SGHNT and CDR2 YYREEE (reference sequence). The CDR3 is CASSLDTSGKLYEQYF. The CDR3 nucleotides read TGTGCCAGCAGCTTGGACACTAGCGGGAAACTTTACGAGCAGTACTTC.

The chain carries TRBV28 and TRBJ1-2; 7 bases are a match to TRBD1. Germline V gene data show CDR1 as MDHEN and CDR2 as SYDVKM. Trimming at V came to 10 bases and at J to 7 bases, leaving 6 bases not matched to a gene. This CDR3 region has 11 residues. The CDR3 DNA reads TGTGCCACCTCAGGGGGTTCTGGCTACACCTTC. Protein product: CATSGGSGYTF.

The V and J genes are TRBV30 and TRBJ2-7, with TRBD1 identical over 9 bases. CDR3 length: 13 amino acids. Trimming removed 0 bases from V and 5 bases from J; junction bases left unmatched: 2. Germline V CDR1 and CDR2: GTSNPN, SVGIG (reference sequence). CDR3 DNA sequence: TGTGCCTGGAGTGTTTGGACAGGGGACGAGCAGTACTTC. Translated: CAWSVWTGDEQYF.

Points on this clone: One junction end disagrees with the germline gene, perhaps due to a read error. V is TRBV2 and J is TRBJ2-2, with 9 nucleotides matching TRBD1. Germline V lookup: CDR1 SNHLY, CDR2 FYNNEI. CDR3 length equals 17 residues. As DNA, the CDR3 is TGTGCCAGCAGTGCTCCCGGGACAGGGAAAGTACACCGGGGAGCTGTTTTT. This translates into CASSAPGTGKVHRGAVF.

The chain uses TRBV5-5 and TRBJ2-7, with TRBD1 identical over 7 bases. The J segment lost 4 bases and the V segment lost 6 bases, leaving 16 bases of the junction unmatched. The CDR3 covers 16 residues. Germline assignment: CDR1 SGHKS and CDR2 YYEKEE (reference sequence). The chain's CDR3 is CASTLLRQGTEYEQYF. The CDR3 DNA is TGTGCCAGCACCCTCTTGAGACAGGGTACGGAGTACGAGCAGTACTTC.

J is TRBJ2-3 and V is TRBV7-2; 11 nucleotides agree with TRBD2. CDR1 and CDR2 from the germline V gene are SGHTA and FQGNSA. V dropped 5 bases and J dropped 3; count of bases not matched to a gene: 4. The CDR3 spans 15 residues. The CDR3 DNA follows: TGTGCCAGCAGCCCATGGACTAGCGGGACAGATACGCAGTATTTT. The encoded protein is CASSPWTSGTDTQYF.

The J gene is TRBJ2-7, the V gene TRBV7-9, with 9 bases aligning to TRBD1. The CDR3 is 15 amino acids. J gave up 7 bases and V 4 bases, and 11 bases lay outside the gene matches. Germline V gives CDR1 SEHNR, CDR2 FQNEAQ (reference sequence). The CDR3 bases are TGTGCCAGCAGCTCATCCGGGACAGGGCAGACGGAGCAGTACTTC. It encodes CASSSSGTGQTEQYF.

The chain joins TRBV6-1 to TRBJ1-2; D is possibly TRBD1 (6 bases). The CDR3 consists of 15 residues. Trimming removed 6 bases from V and 4 bases from J, with 18 bases in between. CDR1 MNHNS and CDR2 SASEGT come from the germline V gene. The CDR3 region is CASSLRGGLVYGYTF. The CDR3 DNA sequence: TGTGCCAGCAGCCTCCGGGGGGGGCTGGTCTATGGCTACACCTTC.

J is TRBJ2-3 and V is TRBV12-2; no DNA check was done on the table's D call, TRBD1. TRBV12-2 is tagged as a pseudogene. CDR3 length: 16 residues. As DNA, the CDR3 is TGTGCAAGTCGCCAACTCCGACAGGGGAGGACAGATACGCAGTATTTT. It yields the protein CASRQLRQGRTDTQYF.

The chain uses TRBV7-2 and TRBJ2-2; unclear D gene. The length of the CDR3 is 12 residues. Germline loops: CDR1 SGHTA, CDR2 FQGNSA. The V end was cut by 5 bases, the J end by 2 bases, with 3 bases between. CDR3 residues: CASSLNTGELFF. Here the CDR3 DNA reads TGTGCCAGCAGCCTCAACACCGGGGAGCTGTTTTTT.

This clone has a single count. The chain has TRBV30 and TRBJ2-7, with 10 positions matching TRBD1. The CDR3 spans 13 residues. J gave up 2 bases and V 5 bases, and 3 bases lay outside the gene matches. CDR1 GTSNPN and CDR2 SVGIG come from the germline V gene (reference sequence). The CDR3 DNA reads TGTGCCTGGGGACAGGGGGTAACCTACGAGCAGTACTTC. This translates into CAWGQGVTYEQYF. The full variable domain, completed using reference TRBV30 and TRBJ2-7, is SQTIHQWPATLVQPVGSPLSLECTVEGTSNPNLYWYRQAAGRGLQLLFYSVGIGQISSEVPQNLSASRPQDRQFILSSKKLLLSDSGFYLCAWGQGVTYEQYFGPGTRLTVT.

V usage is TRBV28 and J usage is TRBJ1-2, with TRBD1 as a possible D gene (6 bases). The CDR3 spans 14 residues. From germline, CDR1 is MDHEN and CDR2 SYDVKM. Trimming pared 8 bases from V and 5 bases from J, leaving 18 bases between. The CDR3 nucleotides are TGTGCCAGCTGTCCCTCCGGGGGGGCTTATGGCTACACCTTC. It is translated as CASCPSGGAYGYTF.

On this clone: The junction differs from germline at one of its ends, possibly a read error. Other nucleotide sequences from this sample produce the same CDR3. The CDR3 DNA sequence: TGTGCCAGTAGCTTCAGCGGACAGTCCTATTCACCCCTCCACTTT. Protein product: CASSFSGQSYSPLHF. The V call is TRBV7-2, the J call TRBJ1-6, with D maybe TRBD1 (6 bases). CDR3 length equals 15 residues. In germline, CDR1 is SGHTA, CDR2 FQGNSA.

The chain carries TRBV7-6 and TRBJ1-3; D is possibly TRBD1 (5 bases). Germline V lookup: CDR1 SGHVS, CDR2 FNYEAQ. This CDR3 contains 15 residues. The V and J ends lost 5 bases and 3 bases respectively, with 14 bases between them. The CDR3 sequence is CASSDPGGFGNTIYF. CDR3 sequence (DNA): TGTGCCAGCAGCGACCCGGGGGGGTTTGGAAACACCATATATTTT. The variable domain in full, completed from reference TRBV7-6 and TRBJ1-3, reads GAGVSQSPRYKVTKRGQDVALRCDPISGHVSLYWYRQALGQGPEFLTYFNYEAQQDKSGLPNDRFSAERPEGSISTLTIQRTEQRDSAMYRCASSDPGGFGNTIYFGEGSWLTVV.

In DNA form, the CDR3 reads TGTGCCAGCAGCTCCAGGGGGATCACCGGGGAGCTGTTTTTT. Its protein is CASSSRGITGELFF. The chain joins TRBV11-1 to TRBJ2-2; 7 positions match TRBD1. Germline lookup yields CDR1 SGHAT and CDR2 FQDESV (reference sequence). The V segment lost 4 bases and the J segment 4 bases; nucleotides outside the gene matches: 3. CDR3 length: 14 residues.

The V call is TRBV18, the J call TRBJ2-7, with D tentatively TRBD2 (6 bases). CDR1 KGHSH and CDR2 LQKENI come from the germline V gene. V lost 4 bases and J 3 bases, leaving 10 bases between the germline ends. This CDR3 region has 13 residues. In nucleotides, the CDR3 is TGTGCCAGCTCACAGCGGGCCGGCTACGAGCAGTACTTC. Protein sequence: CASSQRAGYEQYF.

CDR3 sequence: CASSPPGVTTDTQYF. Here the CDR3 DNA reads TGCGCCAGCAGCCCACCGGGGGTAACCACAGATACGCAGTATTTT. The V and J genes are TRBV4-3 and TRBJ2-3, with D maybe TRBD2 (6 bases). Trimming removed 4 bases from V and 2 bases from J, with 13 bases in between. CDR1 and CDR2 from the germline V gene are LGHNA and YSLEER. CDR3 length equals 15 residues.

V gene TRBV7-8 combines with J gene TRBJ1-6; a weak D match, TRBD1 (5 bases). Deletions cut 6 bases from V and 7 bases from J, with 13 bases between. This CDR3 region has 14 residues. Germline V gene sequence: CDR1 SGHVS, CDR2 FQNEAQ. The CDR3 DNA reads TGTGCCAGCAGGACCGACAGTGACAATTCACCCCTCCACTTT. Residues: CASRTDSDNSPLHF.

The chain couples TRBV18 to TRBJ1-2; D is unresolved. There are 14 residues in the CDR3. Germline CDR1 and CDR2: KGHSH and LQKENI. The V end lost 3 bases, the J end lost 7 bases, and 15 bases lay between the germline ends. DNA of the CDR3: TGTGCCAGCTCACCTCGGTCCCCGGAGCCTGGCTACACCTTC. This translates into CASSPRSPEPGYTF.

V is TRBV5-6 and J is TRBJ1-5; D perhaps matches TRBD1 (5 bases). The V gene's germline CDR1 is SGHDT and CDR2 YYEEEE. The V and J ends lost 0 bases and 11 bases respectively, with 9 bases between them. This CDR3 comprises 12 residues. The CDR3 DNA is TGTGCCAGCAGCTTGGGGGAGGGGTCCCAGCATTTT. This encodes CASSLGEGSQHF.

The chain is built from TRBV27 and TRBJ1-2; TRBD1 aligns across 12 bases. With V trimmed by 5 bases and J by 0 bases, 10 bases remained unmatched. Germline lookup yields CDR1 MNHEY and CDR2 SMNVEV (reference sequence). The CDR3 runs to 18 residues. CDR3 sequence reads: CASSVTPGQGASNYGYTF. Written as DNA, the CDR3 is TGTGCCAGCAGTGTAACCCCGGGACAGGGGGCGTCTAACTATGGCTACACCTTC.

In nucleotides, the CDR3 is TGCGCCAGCAGCCAAGCCTCAGGGGATTTCGGTGGCTACACCTTC. Its protein is CASSQASGDFGGYTF. V is TRBV4-1 and J is TRBJ1-2, with TRBD1 as a possible D gene (6 bases). Trimming cost V 1 base and J 7 bases, with 16 bases left between them. Germline CDR1 reads MGHRA; CDR2 reads YSYEKL. This CDR3 has 15 amino acids.

CDR3 loop: CASTSLYTDTQYF. As DNA, the CDR3 is TGTGCCAGCACCTCCCTATACACAGATACGCAGTATTTT. The V gene is TRBV6-5, the J gene TRBJ2-3, with no clear D. Trimming stripped 7 bases from V and 2 bases from J, with 10 bases between. This CDR3 has 13 residues. The germline V gene encodes CDR1 MNHEY and CDR2 SVGAGI.